The T cell receptor beta chain under discussion was sequenced for a study of naive and memory T cell subsets. V dropped 2 bases and J dropped 0 bases, with 11 bases sitting between them. CDR3 length: 16 residues. CDR1 SGHTA and CDR2 FQGNSA come from the germline V gene. The study, taken as a whole, reports: Possibly reflecting memory cells re-expressing CD45RA, a few larger clonotypes occurred in naive repertoires, especially CD8.

This clonotype has more than one count but fewer than ten. Its antigen is not known. Two oligonucleotides, mixed equimolar, formed the beta constant-region primer covering TRBC1 and TRBC2. The ligated cDNA underwent four PCR rounds using SP2 and nested alpha and beta constant-region primers. TCRdb re-analysed the UMI-ligation and nested PCR reads in MiXCR, keeping a single row per CDR3 protein. The data hold about 100,000 distinct CDR3 sequences, with about 14% observed a single time. This sequence joins TRBV7-2 and TRBJ2-1; TRBD2 might be the D (5 bases). Sequencing was carried out using naive CD8+ T cells from blood. The receptor's source is a human donor in good health. CDR3 bases: TGTGCCAGCAGCTTATCTCTAGCTAGCTCCTACAATGAGCAGTTCTTC. Protein product: CASSLSLASSYNEQFF.